The 21 T cell receptor beta chains presented below share a single source sample, sequenced in a study of response to subunit inactivated influenza vaccine. TCRdb re-called the RT-PCR reads with MiXCR, one entry per CDR3 protein. The sample has around 600,000 distinct CDR3 sequences; around 11% are singletons. The sample was also linked to a second study, of T cells expressing NK-cell markers. This second study says: Template switching by 5'RACE with UMIs generated the TCR beta cDNA.

The material sequenced was PBMCs from blood, taken on the day of vaccination. Every receptor here comes from a man aged 50 or older who received an inactivated influenza vaccine.

The rearrangement joins TRBV14 to TRBJ2-3, with 7 bases aligning to TRBD2. The V segment lost 1 base and the J segment 2 bases; nucleotides outside the gene matches: 6. This CDR3 region has 16 residues. Germline CDR1 SGHDN, CDR2 FVKESK. CDR3 loop: CASSQGGGRTTDTQYF. The CDR3, as DNA: TGTGCCAGCAGCCAAGGGGGGGGACGGACCACAGATACGCAGTATTTT. Combining the CDR3 with reference TRBV14 and TRBJ2-3 gives the whole variable domain EAGVTQFPSHSVIEKGQTVTLRCDPISGHDNLYWYRRVMGKEIKFLLHFVKESKQDESGMPNNRFLAERTGGTYSTLKVQPAELEDSGVYFCASSQGGGRTTDTQYFGPGTRLTVL.

This clonotype was seen more than once but under ten times. CDR3 in amino acids: CASGPLLRRTQYF. For the CDR3, the DNA is TGTGCCAGCGGCCCTCTCCTGAGGAGGACCCAGTACTTC. V is TRBV25-1 and J is TRBJ2-5; D unclear. Trimming pared 8 bases from V and 7 bases from J, leaving 17 bases between. The germline V gene has CDR1 MGHDK and CDR2 SYGVNS. The CDR3 length is 13 residues. Looking up the rest from reference TRBV25-1 and TRBJ2-5 gives the full variable domain: EADIYQTPRYLVIGTGKKITLECSQTMGHDKMYWYQQDPGMELHLIHYSYGVNSTEKGDLSSESTVSRIRTEHFPLTLESARPSHTSQYLCASGPLLRRTQYFGPGTRLLVL.

The V and J genes are TRBV12-3 or TRBV12-4 and TRBJ2-7, with 11 bases that match TRBD1. This CDR3 contains 15 residues. The trim removed 7 bases at V and 3 bases at J, leaving 8 bases unmatched. CDR3 amino acids: CASTPDRGQFYEQYF. The CDR3 nucleotides are TGTGCCAGCACCCCGGACAGGGGGCAGTTCTACGAGCAGTACTTC.

The V gene is TRBV4-2, the J gene TRBJ2-1, with D uncertain. The V end was cut by 0 bases, the J end by 4 bases, with 10 bases between. The CDR3 covers 15 residues. CDR1 LGHNA and CDR2 YNFKEQ come from the germline V gene. CDR3 sequence reads: CASSQDNFLYNEQFF. The CDR3 nucleotides are TGTGCCAGCAGCCAAGATAACTTCCTATACAATGAGCAGTTCTTC.

Ten or more counts support this clonotype. V gene TRBV20-1 combines with J gene TRBJ2-7, with TRBD2 identical over 10 bases. Germline loops: CDR1 DFQATT, CDR2 SNEGSKA (reference sequence). With V trimmed by 2 bases and J by 6 bases, 7 bases remained unmatched. The CDR3 length is 14 residues. This CDR3 reads CSARPSGSLREQYF. The DNA for the CDR3 is TGCAGTGCTAGACCTAGCGGGAGCCTTCGCGAGCAGTACTTC.

This clonotype was counted only a few times. This chain uses TRBV28 with TRBJ2-3; D is unresolved. The germline V gene encodes CDR1 MDHEN and CDR2 SYDVKM. Trimming took off 6 bases at V and 6 bases at J, with 31 bases between the two ends. The CDR3 has 19 residues. The CDR3, as DNA: TGTGCCAGCAGCCCTTCGCGACGATCCCTTTCTTTCTACACGGATACGCAGTATTTT. It yields the protein CASSPSRRSLSFYTDTQYF. Full variable domain (outside the CDR3, taken from reference TRBV28 and TRBJ2-3): DVKVTQSSRYLVKRTGEKVFLECVQDMDHENMFWYRQDPGLGLRLIYFSYDVKMKEKGDIPEGYSVSREKKERFSLILESASTNQTSMYLCASSPSRRSLSFYTDTQYFGPGTRLTVL.

In the case of this clonotype: A read error is possible here, since a much larger clone lies one base away. V is TRBV6-6 and J is TRBJ2-6; D unclear. Trimming took 7 bases from V and 2 from J, leaving 3 bases between them. The CDR3 is 12 amino acids. The germline V gene has CDR1 MNHNY and CDR2 SVGAGI (reference sequence). CDR3 loop: CASNPGANVLTF. The CDR3, as DNA: TGTGCCAGCAATCCTGGGGCCAACGTCCTGACTTTC.

This clonotype was detected a few times. V is TRBV29-1 and J is TRBJ1-2, with D possibly being TRBD1 (6 bases). Trimming left V 6 bases short and J 2 bases short, with 25 bases between. Germline V gene sequence: CDR1 SQVTM, CDR2 ANQGSEA. This CDR3 has 17 residues. The CDR3 is CSVDLIISLQGNYGYTF. The CDR3 DNA follows: TGCAGCGTCGACCTTATTATATCCCTCCAGGGGAACTATGGCTACACCTTC.

This clonotype was seen a handful of times. The CDR3 loop reads CSAPRGARNEQFF. The CDR3 coding sequence is TGCAGTGCGCCGCGAGGGGCGCGGAATGAGCAGTTCTTC. The V gene is TRBV20-1, the J gene TRBJ2-1; D is tentatively TRBD1 or TRBD2 (5 bases each). Germline V CDR1 and CDR2: DFQATT, SNEGSKA (reference sequence). The ends were cut back, 6 bases at V and 7 bases at J, with 16 bases in the middle. CDR3 length: 13 residues.

The chain is built from TRBV5-1 and TRBJ2-3, with a tentative D call TRBD1 (6 bases). CDR3 length: 15 amino acids. CDR1 is SGHRS, CDR2 YFSETQ, per germline. Trimming shortened V by 0 bases and J by 2 bases, and 10 bases separated the two germline ends. DNA of the CDR3: TGCGCCAGCAGCTTGGACACAGGGTTCACAGATACGCAGTATTTT. The encoded protein is CASSLDTGFTDTQYF.

This clonotype was found a few times. The CDR3 DNA sequence: TGTGCCAGCAGCTTCGGCGGGTCCCCCTACGAGCAGTACTTC. Residues: CASSFGGSPYEQYF. V usage is TRBV7-2 and J usage is TRBJ2-7; a possible D gene is TRBD2 (5 bases). This CDR3 has 14 amino acids. V was trimmed by 3 bases and J by 2 bases, leaving 11 bases between them. CDR1 and CDR2 (germline): SGHTA, FQGNSA.

This clonotype was found a few times. The chain employs TRBV5-1 and TRBJ2-1; D might be TRBD2 (6 bases). Germline lookup yields CDR1 SGHRS and CDR2 YFSETQ. Trimming removed 3 bases at V and 6 bases at J, with 22 bases between. There are 17 residues in the CDR3. The CDR3 sequence is CASSSSGGVLSGNEQFF. CDR3 bases: TGCGCCAGCAGCTCCTCCGGCGGGGTTCTTAGCGGCAATGAGCAGTTCTTC. Filled out from reference TRBV5-1 and TRBJ2-1, the complete variable domain reads KAGVTQTPRYLIKTRGQQVTLSCSPISGHRSVSWYQQTPGQGLQFLFEYFSETQRNKGNFPGRFSGRQFSNSRSEMNVSTLELGDSALYLCASSSSGGVLSGNEQFFGPGTRLTVL.

In its sample, this clonotype was seen a few times. The chain joins TRBV5-1 to TRBJ1-1; D possibly corresponds to TRBD1 (5 bases). This CDR3 is built from 16 residues. V gave up 5 bases and J gave up 1 base, with 18 bases separating them. CDR1 is SGHRS and CDR2 is YFSETQ in the germline V gene. The CDR3 loop reads CASRLSSGTENTEAFF. In DNA form, the CDR3 reads TGCGCCAGCAGATTATCCTCCGGGACTGAGAACACTGAAGCTTTCTTT.

This CDR3 is CSASSTGASSEQFF. CDR3 sequence (DNA): TGCAGTGCTAGTTCGACAGGGGCTAGTAGTGAGCAGTTCTTC. The rearrangement links TRBV20-1 to TRBJ2-1, with 8 bases that match TRBD1. The trim removed 3 bases at V and 9 bases at J, leaving 10 bases unmatched. CDR1 DFQATT and CDR2 SNEGSKA come from the germline V gene (reference sequence). The CDR3 spans 14 residues.

By sample fraction, this clonotype is medium-sized (0.01 to 0.1%). V usage is TRBV28 and J usage is TRBJ2-7; D ambiguous. The germline gives CDR1 MDHEN, CDR2 SYDVKM. V gave up 8 bases and J gave up 2 bases, with 25 bases separating them. CDR3 length equals 17 residues. In DNA, the CDR3 is TGTGCCAGCCGCCATACATCGGACCTACCCCGGGCCTACGAGCAGTACTTC. It is translated as CASRHTSDLPRAYEQYF.

The chain links TRBV5-1 to TRBJ2-5; no clear D gene. This CDR3 has 15 amino acids. From germline, CDR1 is SGHRS and CDR2 YFSETQ. The V and J ends lost 0 bases and 7 bases respectively, with 16 bases between them. The CDR3 spells CASSLDVGNTGTQYF. CDR3 in DNA: TGCGCCAGCAGCTTGGACGTAGGAAACACGGGGACCCAGTACTTC. Looking up the rest from reference TRBV5-1 and TRBJ2-5 gives the full variable domain: KAGVTQTPRYLIKTRGQQVTLSCSPISGHRSVSWYQQTPGQGLQFLFEYFSETQRNKGNFPGRFSGRQFSNSRSEMNVSTLELGDSALYLCASSLDVGNTGTQYFGPGTRLLVL.

The V gene is TRBV12-3 or TRBV12-4, the J gene TRBJ2-7; 8 positions agree with TRBD2. The CDR3 has 16 amino acids. Unmatched junction bases numbered 12, after V lost 5 bases and J lost 3 bases. CDR3 nucleotides: TGTGCCAGCAGTCCACGTCAGCGGGAGTGGGTCTACGAGCAGTACTTC. Translated, it gives CASSPRQREWVYEQYF.

The chain combines TRBV27 with TRBJ1-1, with a possible D match to TRBD1 (6 bases). The V and J ends lost 8 bases and 6 bases respectively, with 10 bases between them. This CDR3 is built from 11 residues. Germline CDR1 and CDR2: MNHEY and SMNVEV (reference sequence). The CDR3 reads CASGGRAEAFF. The CDR3, as DNA: TGTGCCAGCGGGGGCAGGGCTGAAGCTTTCTTT.

This clonotype was detected only a few times. The chain couples TRBV9 to TRBJ1-2, with D perhaps matching TRBD1 (6 bases). This CDR3 is built from 17 residues. Between the trimmed V and J ends, which lost 3 bases and 4 bases, there was a span of 22 bases. The germline V gene encodes CDR1 SGDLS and CDR2 YYNGEE. CDR3 DNA: TGTGCCAGCAGCGCCGGTGGGACACCTTACGACCTCTATGGCTACACCTTC. Translated, it gives CASSAGGTPYDLYGYTF.

This clonotype was counted only a few times. The gene calls are TRBV9 and TRBJ2-2, with D perhaps TRBD1 (7 bases). The germline CDR1 and CDR2 sequences are SGDLS and YYNGEE. The CDR3 is made up of 16 amino acids. V was pared by 4 bases and J by 1 base, with 14 bases between. The CDR3 DNA reads as TGTGCCAGCAGCTTTCACAGGGGACTGAACACCGGGGAGCTGTTTTTT. This sequence encodes CASSFHRGLNTGELFF.

This clonotype was found a few times. V usage is TRBV20-1 and J usage is TRBJ1-2, with no clear D. CDR1 is DFQATT and CDR2 is SNEGSKA in the germline V gene (reference sequence). The V and J ends lost 2 bases and 4 bases respectively, with 11 bases between them. This CDR3 is 13 amino acids long. CDR3 sequence reads: CSARKATGYGYTF. The DNA for the CDR3 is TGCAGTGCTAGAAAGGCCACGGGCTATGGCTACACCTTC.